A single sample is the source of the 3 T cell receptor beta chains below, sequenced in a study of T cell responses to AZD1222 COVID-19 vaccine. Profiled with immunoSEQ multiplex PCR; TCRdb holds only in-frame clones, not every one. The sample holds 180,000 or so clones, about 89% seen once. The source was peripheral blood, collected 28 days after the second AZD1222 dose. These receptors were obtained from an adult who received the AZD1222 COVID-19 vaccine.

V and J are TRBV15 and TRBJ2-1; D not resolved. CDR3 length: 14 residues. V was shortened by 3 bases and J by 2 bases, with 8 bases between the two germline ends. CDR1 LNHNV and CDR2 YYDKDF come from the germline V gene (reference sequence). The CDR3 DNA reads as TGTGCCACCAGCAGTCTTACAGCCTACAATGAGCAGTTCTTC. It translates to CATSSLTAYNEQFF.

The chain employs TRBV5-1 and TRBJ2-1; D may correspond to TRBD1 or TRBD2 (5 bases each). In germline, CDR1 is SGHRS, CDR2 YFSETQ. V lost 0 bases and J 6 bases, leaving 13 bases between the germline ends. The CDR3 totals 15 residues. CDR3 coding DNA: TGCGCCAGCAGCTTGGAAGGGGCGGGTAGCAATGAGCAGTTCTTC. This encodes CASSLEGAGSNEQFF.

This rearrangement joins TRBV11-2 to TRBJ2-1; D gene ambiguous. The CDR3 extends over 12 amino acids. V was trimmed by 9 bases and J by 6 bases, leaving 12 bases between them. The V gene's germline CDR1 is SGHAT and CDR2 FQNNGV. The CDR3 sequence is CASGFNGNEQFF. CDR3 in DNA: TGTGCCAGTGGATTTAACGGCAATGAGCAGTTCTTC. Complete variable domain (other parts from reference TRBV11-2 and TRBJ2-1): EAGVAQSPRYKIIEKRQSVAFWCNPISGHATLYWYQQILGQGPKLLIQFQNNGVVDDSQLPKDRFSAERLKGVDSTLKIQPAKLEDSAVYLCASGFNGNEQFFGPGTRLTVL.